Listed here are 18 T cell receptor beta chains from one sample, sequenced in a study of vaccination and CD4 T cells after COVID-19. Treatment here: roughly 11-day PBMC culture with coronavirus spike peptide pools or control peptides (ViraFEST assay). These receptors' targets are unknown. Cultured CD4+ T cells had their DNA profiled by the Oncomine TCR Beta short-read assay. TCRdb re-called the PCR reads through MiXCR, storing one row per CDR3 protein. The repertoire includes 15,000 to 20,000 distinct CDR3 sequences, roughly 50% of them detected once, and 3% to 4% sits in the top ten. Material: CD4+ T cells from blood, cultured in vitro. The source of these receptors is a human donor who had recovered from COVID-19.

A remark on this clonotype: Because the CDR3's place on the DNA is in doubt, the DNA is left out and the CDR3 is given as listed by TCRdb. The chain couples TRBV6-1 to TRBJ1-1. The CDR3 region is 22 residues in length, termini included. From germline, CDR1 is MNHNS and CDR2 SASEGT. CDR3 loop: CASTNQTSMYLCASSLQDRAFF.

The chain links TRBV7-2 to TRBJ2-7, with 11 bases that match TRBD2. The J segment lost 0 bases and the V segment lost 2 bases, leaving 9 bases of the junction unmatched. The CDR3 runs to 18 residues. The germline CDR1 and CDR2 sequences are SGHTA and FQGNSA. The CDR3 coding sequence is TGTGCCAGCAGCTTAAGGGCTAGCGGGGGGACGAGCTCCTACGAGCAGTACTTC. Its translation is CASSLRASGGTSSYEQYF. Variable domain in full (rest from reference TRBV7-2 and TRBJ2-7): GAGVSQSPSNKVTEKGKDVELRCDPISGHTALYWYRQSLGQGLEFLIYFQGNSAPDKSGLPSDRFSAERTGGSVSTLTIQRTQQEDSAVYLCASSLRASGGTSSYEQYFGPGTRLTVT.

The chain recombines TRBV2 with TRBJ2-3; perhaps TRBD1 as D (9 bases). Germline CDR1 and CDR2: SNHLY and FYNNEI. V was clipped by 10 bases and J by 1 base, with 30 bases between them. This CDR3 contains 19 residues. CDR3: CATSYRGPQLSGGTDTQYF. The CDR3 bases are TGTGCCACCTCATACAGGGGGCCCCAGCTTAGCGGGGGCACAGATACGCAGTATTTT. Full variable domain (missing parts from reference TRBV2 and TRBJ2-3): EPEVTQTPSHQVTQMGQEVILRCVPISNHLYFYWYRQILGQKVEFLVSFYNNEISEKSEIFDDQFSVERPDGSNFTLKIRSTKLEDSAMYFCATSYRGPQLSGGTDTQYFGPGTRLTVL.

V is TRBV24-1 and J is TRBJ1-2; D is uncertain. CDR3 length: 13 residues. Germline values: CDR1 KGHDR, CDR2 SFDVKD. Trimming took 7 bases from V and 8 from J, leaving 16 bases between them. The CDR3 protein is CATRAGPLGGYTF. CDR3 DNA: TGTGCCACCAGGGCCGGTCCTTTGGGGGGCTACACCTTC.

This clonotype was recorded once. The V and J genes are TRBV5-1 and TRBJ1-2; 8 bases map to TRBD1. Germline CDR1 SGHRS, CDR2 YFSETQ. The J segment lost 5 bases and the V segment lost 4 bases, leaving 13 bases of the junction unmatched. CDR3 size: 16 residues. CDR3 in DNA: TGCGCCAGCAGCGAGGACGGCACAGGGGGGGTATATGGCTACACCTTC. Its translation is CASSEDGTGGVYGYTF.

The chain combines TRBV7-9 with TRBJ2-2, with unresolved D. The germline V gene has CDR1 SEHNR and CDR2 FQNEAQ (reference sequence). V was pared by 0 bases and J by 6 bases, with 8 bases between. The CDR3 has 14 residues. CDR3 in amino acids: CASSLAGQAGELFF. CDR3 bases: TGTGCCAGCAGCTTAGCGGGTCAAGCCGGGGAGCTGTTTTTT.

This chain uses TRBV10-1 with TRBJ1-5; D is uncertain. Trimming stripped 11 bases from V and 5 bases from J, with 16 bases between. The length of the CDR3 is 13 residues. Germline CDR1 and CDR2: WNHNN and SYGVQD (reference sequence). The CDR3 sequence is CAPNRAFYQPQHF. The CDR3 nucleotides read TGCGCCCCGAACCGGGCCTTCTATCAGCCCCAGCATTTT.

The chain couples TRBV29-1 to TRBJ2-2; 8 nucleotides align to TRBD1. Trimming cost V 3 bases and J 0 bases; bases outside gene matches: 6. Germline values: CDR1 SQVTM, CDR2 ANQGSEA. This CDR3 is built from 16 residues. The CDR3 nucleotides are TGCAGCGTTGACCCCGGGACAGGCACGAACACCGGGGAGCTGTTTTTT. This translates into CSVDPGTGTNTGELFF.

V is TRBV6-1 and J is TRBJ2-2, with TRBD2 identical over 15 bases. V lost 6 bases and J lost 6; bases outside the gene matches: 17. Germline values: CDR1 MNHNS, CDR2 SASEGT. The CDR3 totals 20 residues. This CDR3 reads CASRTPSGLAGGRSPGELFF. DNA for the CDR3: TGTGCCAGCAGAACTCCCTCGGGACTAGCGGGGGGAAGGTCCCCCGGGGAGCTGTTTTTT.

This rearrangement joins TRBV30 to TRBJ2-1; no firm D call. Deletions cut 4 bases from V and 4 bases from J, with 5 bases between. The CDR3 runs to 11 residues. Germline V gene sequence: CDR1 GTSNPN, CDR2 SVGIG (reference sequence). The CDR3 loop reads CAWMGYNEQFF. For the CDR3, the DNA is TGTGCCTGGATGGGATACAATGAGCAGTTCTTC.

V usage is TRBV20-1 and J usage is TRBJ2-5; 14 bases map to TRBD2. The CDR3 extends over 15 amino acids. Per germline, CDR1 DFQATT and CDR2 SNEGSKA (reference sequence). Trimming removed 5 bases from V and 4 bases from J; junction bases left unmatched: 6. In DNA, the CDR3 is TGCAGTGCTCTGACTAGCGGGGGGGCGCTAGAGACCCAGTACTTC. It specifies CSALTSGGALETQYF.

The rearrangement uses TRBV2 and TRBJ2-4, with a tentative D call TRBD2 (6 bases). V shed 6 bases and J shed 9 bases, with 18 bases lying between them. Per the germline V gene, CDR1 is SNHLY and CDR2 is FYNNEI. CDR3 length equals 14 residues. The CDR3: CASSRDSGRGIQYF. The CDR3 region has the DNA TGTGCCAGCAGCCGGGATAGCGGCCGAGGCATTCAGTACTTC. The full variable domain, in which reference TRBV2 and TRBJ2-4 provide the parts outside the CDR3, is EPEVTQTPSHQVTQMGQEVILRCVPISNHLYFYWYRQILGQKVEFLVSFYNNEISEKSEIFDDQFSVERPDGSNFTLKIRSTKLEDSAMYFCASSRDSGRGIQYFGAGTRLSVL.

This chain links TRBV12-5 with TRBJ2-2; D gene uncertain. The CDR3 is made up of 13 amino acids. Germline V CDR1 and CDR2: LGHNT, FRNRAP. The V gene lost 1 base and the J gene lost 1 base, with 1 base spanning the gap. The CDR3, as DNA: TGTGCTAGTGGTTTGGGGAACACCGGGGAGCTGTTTTTT. This sequence encodes CASGLGNTGELFF.

A remark on this clonotype: It is unclear where the CDR3 begins or ends on the DNA, so no DNA is shown, and the CDR3 is as TCRdb lists it. The rearrangement joins TRBV7-5 to TRBJ1-1; the table calls TRBD1, which could not be checked here. TRBV7-5 is labeled a pseudogene. The CDR3 is made up of 18 amino acids, end residues included. The CDR3 spells CISVPEAYPHRSNTEAFF.

The chain carries TRBV11-3 and TRBJ2-5; 9 bases are shared with TRBD2. The CDR3 has 14 amino acids. The germline CDR1 and CDR2 sequences are SGHNT and YENEEA. With 10 bases clipped from V and 7 bases from J, the junction kept 13 bases outside the gene matches. The CDR3 sequence: CATSGRASGVTQYF. The CDR3 nucleotides are TGTGCCACCTCCGGGCGGGCTAGCGGGGTGACCCAGTACTTC.

This clonotype turned up a few times. The gene calls are TRBV20-1 and TRBJ1-1; D remains ambiguous. Between the trimmed V and J ends, which lost 6 bases and 1 base, there was a span of 15 bases. The CDR3 has 14 residues. Germline CDR1 and CDR2: DFQATT and SNEGSKA (reference sequence). In nucleotides, the CDR3 is TGCAGTGCCCCGCCCTCGGGGAGGAACACTGAAGCTTTCTTT. Its protein product is CSAPPSGRNTEAFF.

The chain uses TRBV19 and TRBJ1-2; D is undetermined. Deletions cut 7 bases from V and 5 bases from J, with 20 bases between. This CDR3 region has 15 residues. The V gene's germline CDR1 is LNHDA and CDR2 SQIVND (reference sequence). The CDR3 loop reads CASIQNAVRGYGYTF. The CDR3 region has the DNA TGTGCCAGTATTCAAAACGCGGTGCGCGGGTATGGCTACACCTTC.

This clonotype was observed a handful of times. V is TRBV20-1 and J is TRBJ1-1; unclear D gene. The CDR3 sequence is 16 residues long. CDR1 and CDR2 from the germline V gene are DFQATT and SNEGSKA (reference sequence). V lost 0 bases and J 1 base, leaving 15 bases between the germline ends. DNA of the CDR3: TGCAGTGCTAGAGATTCCTCTAGAAGGACGAACACTGAAGCTTTCTTT. This translates into CSARDSSRRTNTEAFF.